The entry below describes one T cell receptor (beta chain). The germline V gene has CDR1 SGHNT and CDR2 YYREEE (reference sequence). The germline V and J ends were trimmed by 1 base and 7 bases, with 20 bases remaining between them. The CDR3 spans 16 residues. The sample is drawn from a study of blood T cell repertoires in COVID-19. TCRdb's copy holds only in-frame clones and misses some; the assay was immunoSEQ multiplex PCR. The sample records 90,000 to 100,000 clones, approximately 88% being singletons. The V and J genes are TRBV5-4 and TRBJ1-2; D unclear. The source material was peripheral blood. This TCR derives from a woman aged 55-69 years with acute or convalescent COVID-19. The CDR3 loop reads CASSLIVWAQEAGYTF. Here the CDR3 DNA reads TGTGCCAGCAGCTTGATAGTTTGGGCCCAGGAGGCTGGCTACACCTTC.